These 25 T cell receptor beta chains were sequenced from one sample in a study of blood T cell repertoires in COVID-19. Measured with immunoSEQ multiplex PCR; TCRdb has only the in-frame clones, and not every one. The repertoire holds some 290,000 clones, with more than 90% as singletons. The sequenced sample was PBMCs or T cells enriched from blood (not recorded which). These receptors all come from a woman aged 25 to 45 who had been exposed to COVID-19.

The chain couples TRBV2 to TRBJ1-6; D is perhaps TRBD1 (5 bases). V was shortened by 7 bases and J by 10 bases, with 14 bases between the two germline ends. The CDR3 spans 13 residues. CDR1 is SNHLY, CDR2 FYNNEI, per germline. The CDR3 protein is CASKGSGGSPLHF. The CDR3 DNA reads TGTGCCAGCAAAGGGAGCGGGGGATCACCCCTCCACTTT.

The V call is TRBV15, the J call TRBJ1-1, with a weak D call TRBD1 (6 bases). The germline gives CDR1 LNHNV, CDR2 YYDKDF (reference sequence). The CDR3 loop spans 14 amino acids. V was pared by 5 bases and J by 1 base, with 11 bases between. Here the CDR3 reads CATSLQGWNTEAFF. CDR3 nucleotides: TGTGCCACCAGCCTCCAGGGGTGGAACACTGAAGCTTTCTTT.

The chain couples TRBV6-2 or TRBV6-3 to TRBJ1-6, with D possibly matching TRBD1 (5 bases). Germline V CDR1 and CDR2: MNHEY, SVGEGT. There are 16 residues in the CDR3. V was shortened by 6 bases and J by 4 bases, with 16 bases between the two germline ends. The CDR3 protein is CASSRQFEGYNSPLHF. In DNA, the CDR3 is TGTGCCAGCAGCCGACAGTTTGAAGGATATAATTCACCCCTCCACTTT.

The chain combines TRBV15 with TRBJ1-5, with 9 bases aligning to TRBD1. The CDR3 is 14 amino acids. The V gene end was trimmed by 8 bases and the J gene end by 5 bases; junction bases not matched to a gene: 7. The germline gives CDR1 LNHNV, CDR2 YYDKDF (reference sequence). Here the CDR3 DNA reads TGTGCCACCTCCACAGGGGGCTGGTATCAGCCCCAGCATTTT. This gives the protein CATSTGGWYQPQHF. Together with reference TRBV15 and TRBJ1-5, the CDR3 gives the full variable domain: DAMVIQNPRYQVTQFGKPVTLSCSQTLNHNVMYWYQQKSSQAPKLLFHYYDKDFNNEADTPDNFQSRRPNTSFCFLDIRSPGLGDTAMYLCATSTGGWYQPQHFGDGTRLSIL.

The V and J genes are TRBV5-1 and TRBJ2-7; 7 bases line up with TRBD1. The germline V gene has CDR1 SGHRS and CDR2 YFSETQ. The trim removed 2 bases at V and 0 bases at J, leaving 2 bases unmatched. The length of the CDR3 is 14 residues. The CDR3 region has the DNA TGCGCCAGCAGCTTTGGGGACAGCTCCTACGAGCAGTACTTC. Translated: CASSFGDSSYEQYF.

This chain uses TRBV7-9 with TRBJ2-5; D not certain. Trimming removed 1 base from V and 2 bases from J, with 5 bases in between. CDR3 length equals 13 residues. Per the germline V gene, CDR1 is SEHNR and CDR2 is FQNEAQ (reference sequence). CDR3 coding DNA: TGTGCCAGCAGCTTAGACTTTCAAGAGACCCAGTACTTC. Translating gives CASSLDFQETQYF. The full variable domain, completed using reference TRBV7-9 and TRBJ2-5, is DTGVSQNPRHKITKRGQNVTFRCDPISEHNRLYWYRQTLGQGPEFLTYFQNEAQLEKSRLLSDRFSAERPKGSFSTLEIQRTEQGDSAMYLCASSLDFQETQYFGPGTRLLVL.

The chain is built from TRBV30 and TRBJ1-2; 11 bases map to TRBD1. The CDR3 is made up of 14 amino acids. The germline CDR1 and CDR2 sequences are GTSNPN and SVGIG (reference sequence). V shed 3 bases and J 4 bases; nucleotides not matched to a gene: 4. CDR3 nucleotides: TGTGCCTGGAGCCCGGGACAGGGGGGCTATGGCTACACCTTC. It is translated as CAWSPGQGGYGYTF.

The V call is TRBV4-3, the J call TRBJ1-5; D gene uncertain. Germline CDR1 is LGHNA and CDR2 is YSLEER. This CDR3 region has 13 residues. Trimming pared 3 bases from V and 6 bases from J, leaving 9 bases between. The CDR3 here is CASSQGSGQPQHF. Here the CDR3 DNA reads TGCGCCAGCAGCCAGGGGAGTGGTCAGCCCCAGCATTTT.

J is TRBJ1-2 and V is TRBV10-3, with 10 bases aligning to TRBD1. Looked up from germline, CDR1 is ENHRY and CDR2 is SYGVKD. The CDR3 loop spans 16 amino acids. V was pared by 0 bases and J by 1 base, with 2 bases of the junction left unmatched. CDR3 bases: TGTGCCATCAGTGAGTCCGGGACAGGGGTTAACTATGGCTACACCTTC. It encodes CAISESGTGVNYGYTF.

CDR3 nucleotide sequence: TGTGCCAGCAGCGCATCCGGGACAGGGGGCGCGAGGGGCTACACCTTC. This sequence encodes CASSASGTGGARGYTF. V is TRBV9 and J is TRBJ1-2; 12 bases match TRBD1. The CDR3 spans 16 residues. CDR1 SGDLS and CDR2 YYNGEE come from the germline V gene. Unmatched junction bases numbered 11, after V lost 3 bases and J lost 8 bases. The entire variable domain, with the rest obtained from reference TRBV9 and TRBJ1-2, is as follows: DSGVTQTPKHLITATGQRVTLRCSPRSGDLSVYWYQQSLDQGLQFLIQYYNGEERAKGNILERFSAQQFPDLHSELNLSSLELGDSALYFCASSASGTGGARGYTFGSGTRLTVV.

This clone was found once. The chain recombines TRBV7-2 with TRBJ1-2, with 12 positions matching TRBD1. The CDR3 spans 15 residues. With V trimmed by 6 bases and J by 4 bases, 6 bases remained unmatched. Germline CDR1 SGHTA, CDR2 FQGNSA. CDR3 DNA: TGTGCCAGCAGTCCCGGGACAGGGGGCGGCTATGGCTACACCTTC. Residues: CASSPGTGGGYGYTF. The entire variable domain, with the rest obtained from reference TRBV7-2 and TRBJ1-2, is as follows: GAGVSQSPSNKVTEKGKDVELRCDPISGHTALYWYRQSLGQGLEFLIYFQGNSAPDKSGLPSDRFSAERTGGSVSTLTIQRTQQEDSAVYLCASSPGTGGGYGYTFGSGTRLTVV.

V gene TRBV10-3 combines with J gene TRBJ1-6; D possibly corresponds to TRBD1 (5 bases). This CDR3 has 13 residues. Per the germline V gene, CDR1 is ENHRY and CDR2 is SYGVKD. V shed 10 bases and J shed 3 bases, with 10 bases lying between them. CDR3 DNA sequence: TGTGCCACCGTAGACAGCTATAATTCACCCCTCCACTTT. Amino acids: CATVDSYNSPLHF.

A single count supports this clone. The CDR3 is CASSQPQTVTEAFF. The CDR3, as DNA: TGCGCCAGCAGCCAACCCCAGACAGTCACTGAAGCTTTCTTT. The chain uses TRBV4-1 and TRBJ1-1, with a tentative D call TRBD1 (5 bases). Germline CDR1 is MGHRA and CDR2 is YSYEKL. This CDR3 contains 14 residues. V lost 2 bases and J lost 4, with 11 bases in between.

The chain recombines TRBV7-9 with TRBJ2-5; 8 positions match TRBD2. V lost 4 bases and J lost 5; bases outside the gene matches: 12. The CDR3 contains 16 residues. Germline loops: CDR1 SEHNR, CDR2 FQNEAQ (reference sequence). This chain's CDR3 is CASSSSIGGAGETQYF. The CDR3 nucleotides read TGTGCCAGCAGCTCCAGTATCGGGGGGGCCGGTGAGACCCAGTACTTC.

As to this clone: At one of its ends the junction is not consistent with the germline gene, which may arise from a read error. This chain uses TRBV7-2 with TRBJ2-1; D is possibly TRBD2 (6 bases). The germline gives CDR1 SGHTA, CDR2 FQGNSA. The CDR3 length is 11 residues. This chain's CDR3 is CASSLRLAPLF. The CDR3 nucleotides are TGTGCCAGCAGCCTACGGCTAGCGCCACTCTTC.

This chain connects TRBV2 to TRBJ2-6, with D tentatively TRBD1 (5 bases). Germline CDR1 is SNHLY and CDR2 is FYNNEI. CDR3 size: 16 residues. The V gene lost 0 bases and the J gene lost 1 base, with 7 bases spanning the gap. In nucleotides, the CDR3 is TGTGCCAGCAGTGAAGCGGGGCCTTCTGGGGCCAACGTCCTGACTTTC. It translates to CASSEAGPSGANVLTF. Full variable domain (missing parts from reference TRBV2 and TRBJ2-6): EPEVTQTPSHQVTQMGQEVILRCVPISNHLYFYWYRQILGQKVEFLVSFYNNEISEKSEIFDDQFSVERPDGSNFTLKIRSTKLEDSAMYFCASSEAGPSGANVLTFGAGSRLTVL.

V and J are TRBV2 and TRBJ1-1; the D is unclear. Germline V gives CDR1 SNHLY, CDR2 FYNNEI. Trimming left V 3 bases short and J 1 base short, with 12 bases between. The CDR3 spans 15 residues. CDR3 sequence reads: CASSEEVAPNTEAFF. CDR3 sequence (DNA): TGTGCCAGCAGTGAGGAGGTAGCCCCGAACACTGAAGCTTTCTTT.

The chain is built from TRBV5-1 and TRBJ1-1; D not resolved. The germline V and J ends were trimmed by 2 bases and 4 bases, with 12 bases remaining between them. CDR3 length: 14 amino acids. In germline, CDR1 is SGHRS, CDR2 YFSETQ. Written as DNA, the CDR3 is TGCGCCAGCAGCTTCGAGGTAGGAGCCACTGAAGCTTTCTTT. This gives the protein CASSFEVGATEAFF.

The chain links TRBV3-1 (or the pseudogene TRBV3-2) to TRBJ2-5, with D perhaps matching TRBD1 (6 bases). This CDR3 has 14 residues. Germline lookup yields CDR1 LGHDT and CDR2 YNNKEL (reference sequence). Trimming removed 4 bases from V and 0 bases from J, with 9 bases in between. CDR3 residues: CASSRQENQETQYF. CDR3 DNA: TGTGCCAGCAGCCGACAGGAGAACCAAGAGACCCAGTACTTC.

This clone was detected once. This chain connects TRBV20-1 to TRBJ1-1; TRBD1 matches 7 bases. Per the germline V gene, CDR1 is DFQATT and CDR2 is SNEGSKA (reference sequence). V gave up 3 bases and J gave up 1 base; unmatched junction bases: 2. This CDR3 is built from 13 residues. The CDR3, as DNA: TGCAGTGCTAGTAAGGGGGCGAACACTGAAGCTTTCTTT. Encoded protein: CSASKGANTEAFF.

The chain is built from TRBV11-2 and TRBJ2-7; TRBD1 matches at 9 bases. The CDR3 is 14 amino acids. From germline, CDR1 is SGHAT and CDR2 FQNNGV. V trimming: 3 bases; J trimming: 5 bases; junction bases outside the gene matches: 5. CDR3 protein: CASSFGTGSHEQYF. The CDR3 region has the DNA TGTGCCAGCAGCTTCGGGACAGGGTCCCACGAGCAGTACTTC.

The rearrangement links TRBV27 to TRBJ1-5; D remains ambiguous. Germline V CDR1 and CDR2: MNHEY, SMNVEV (reference sequence). Between the trimmed V and J ends, which lost 7 bases and 0 bases, there was a span of 13 bases. The CDR3 contains 15 residues. The CDR3 DNA is TGTGCCAGCAAAAGACTCGGCAATAGCAATCAGCCCCAGCATTTT. As protein: CASKRLGNSNQPQHF.

V and J are TRBV7-9 and TRBJ1-2; TRBD1 agrees at 11 bases. This CDR3 has 16 amino acids. Germline-derived CDR1 and CDR2 are SEHNR and FQNEAQ (reference sequence). With 4 bases clipped from V and 6 bases from J, the junction kept 10 bases outside the gene matches. The CDR3 coding sequence is TGTGCCAGCAGCTCCCCCATGGACAGGGGGCTCGATGGCTACACCTTC. This gives the protein CASSSPMDRGLDGYTF.

This clone was seen a few times. The chain links TRBV6-6 to TRBJ1-2, with 9 bases matching TRBD1. The trim removed 5 bases at V and 3 bases at J, leaving 16 bases unmatched. Germline CDR1 reads MNHNY; CDR2 reads SVGAGI (reference sequence). This CDR3 is built from 18 residues. CDR3 in amino acids: CASSQRGTGLFPYYGYTF. In DNA form, the CDR3 reads TGTGCCAGCAGTCAAAGAGGGACAGGGCTTTTTCCGTACTATGGCTACACCTTC.

This sequence joins TRBV4-3 and TRBJ1-2; 10 bases line up with TRBD1. The CDR3 contains 15 residues. J lost 5 bases, V lost 4 bases, and 7 bases had no gene match. Germline CDR1 is LGHNA and CDR2 is YSLEER. The CDR3 is CASSLLGQGVYGYTF. The CDR3 DNA reads TGCGCCAGCAGCCTTCTAGGACAGGGGGTGTATGGCTACACCTTC.